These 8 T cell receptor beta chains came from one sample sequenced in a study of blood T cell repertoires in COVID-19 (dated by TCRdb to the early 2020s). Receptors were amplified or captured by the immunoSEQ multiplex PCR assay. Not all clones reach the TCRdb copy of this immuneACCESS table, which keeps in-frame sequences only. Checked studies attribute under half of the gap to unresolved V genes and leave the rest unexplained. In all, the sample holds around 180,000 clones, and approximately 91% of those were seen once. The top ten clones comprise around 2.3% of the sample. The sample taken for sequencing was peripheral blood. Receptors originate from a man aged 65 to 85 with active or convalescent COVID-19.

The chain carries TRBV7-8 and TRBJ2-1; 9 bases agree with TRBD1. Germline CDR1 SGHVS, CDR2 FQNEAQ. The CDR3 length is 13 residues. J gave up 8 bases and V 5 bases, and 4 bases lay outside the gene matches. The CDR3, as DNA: TGTGCCAGCAGCCAGGACAGGGGTGATGAGCAGTTCTTC. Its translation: CASSQDRGDEQFF. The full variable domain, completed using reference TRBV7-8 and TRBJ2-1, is GAGVSQSPRYKVAKRGQDVALRCDPISGHVSLFWYQQALGQGPEFLTYFQNEAQLDKSGLPSDRFFAERPEGSVSTLKIQRTQQEDSAVYLCASSQDRGDEQFFGPGTRLTVL.

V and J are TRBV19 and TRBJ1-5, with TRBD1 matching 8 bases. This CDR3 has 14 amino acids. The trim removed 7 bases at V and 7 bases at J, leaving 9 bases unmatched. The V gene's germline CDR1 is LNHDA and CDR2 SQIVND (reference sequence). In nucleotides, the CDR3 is TGTGCCAGTACCCCCGGACAGGGCGGGCAGCCCCAGCATTTT. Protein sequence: CASTPGQGGQPQHF.

DNA of the CDR3: TGTGCCAGTAGCTGGACAGGGTATGGCTACACCTTC. The encoded protein is CASSWTGYGYTF. The chain employs TRBV19 and TRBJ1-2; TRBD1 matches 8 bases. The length of the CDR3 is 12 residues. The germline CDR1 and CDR2 sequences are LNHDA and SQIVND (reference sequence). V trimming: 6 bases; J trimming: 5 bases; junction bases outside the gene matches: 2.

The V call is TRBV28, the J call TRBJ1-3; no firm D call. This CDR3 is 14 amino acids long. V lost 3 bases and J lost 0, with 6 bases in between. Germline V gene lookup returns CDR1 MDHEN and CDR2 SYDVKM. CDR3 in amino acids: CASSFHGSGNTIYF. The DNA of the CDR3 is TGTGCCAGCAGTTTTCACGGCTCTGGAAACACCATATATTTT.

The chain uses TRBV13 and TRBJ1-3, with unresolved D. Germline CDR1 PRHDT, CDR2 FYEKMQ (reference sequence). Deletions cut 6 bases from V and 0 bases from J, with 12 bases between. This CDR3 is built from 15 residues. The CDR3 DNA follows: TGTGCCAGCAGTTCCAGACTGGGCTCTGGAAACACCATATATTTT. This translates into CASSSRLGSGNTIYF.

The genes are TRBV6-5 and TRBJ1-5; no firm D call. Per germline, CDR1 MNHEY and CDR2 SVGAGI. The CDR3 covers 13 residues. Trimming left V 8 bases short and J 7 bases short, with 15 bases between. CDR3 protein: CASSAAREQPQHF. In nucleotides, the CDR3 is TGTGCCAGCTCAGCGGCCCGGGAACAGCCCCAGCATTTT.

The CDR3 region has the DNA TGTGCCAGCAGCTCTCCCTTGCCAACCGGGTCCTCCTACAATGAGCAGTTCTTC. This codes for CASSSPLPTGSSYNEQFF. The V call is TRBV5-6, the J call TRBJ2-1; D is unresolved. The germline V gene has CDR1 SGHDT and CDR2 YYEEEE. The CDR3 has 18 amino acids. The V gene lost 3 bases and the J gene lost 0 bases, with 19 bases spanning the gap.

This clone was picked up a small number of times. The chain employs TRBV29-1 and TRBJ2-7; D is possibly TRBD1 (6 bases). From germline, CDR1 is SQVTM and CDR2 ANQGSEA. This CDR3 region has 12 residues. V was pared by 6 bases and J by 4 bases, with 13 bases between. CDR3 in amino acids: CSVQGFSYEQYF. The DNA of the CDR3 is TGCAGCGTACAGGGATTCTCGTACGAGCAGTACTTC.